This T cell receptor (beta chain) is from a study of regulatory T cells in long-lasting Graves disease. Study-level results: Graves' patients with persistent disease showed TCR diversity lower than patients newly diagnosed.

iRepertoire HTBI primers and Arm-PCR of CDR3 regions built TCR beta libraries. In the original analysis: Throughout the samples, researchers identified 55 to 65 TRBV and approximately 15 TRBJ segments. In TCRdb, the multiplex PCR reads were re-called with MiXCR into one record per CDR3 protein. The V and J calls shown here were made by TCRdb, not taken from the authors' results. The data contain about 430,000 distinct CDR3 sequences, approximately 16% of them singletons. This CDR3 contains 14 residues. Germline assignment: CDR1 LNHDA and CDR2 SQIVND (reference sequence). Trimming cost V 0 bases and J 5 bases, with 10 bases left between them. In its sample, this clonotype was seen many times. Antigen unknown. As to time point: newly diagnosed GD, antithyroid drugs for less than 3 months. The TCR library was prepared using RNA isolated from PBMCs. The data were also submitted as part of a second study, on T cells in Graves' hyperthyroidism and ophthalmopathy. Per that paper: If no ophthalmopathy progression occurred within 18 months, Graves' hyperthyroidism was stable.

The source of this sequence is a middle-aged woman with Graves disease. The chain recombines TRBV19 with TRBJ2-5; D remains unclear. Sequences were derived from peripheral blood mononuclear cells (PBMCs), sampled at new diagnosis, from a patient treated with antithyroid drugs. CDR3 DNA sequence: TGTGCCAGTAGTATAGATGGGTCTCGGGAGACCCAGTACTTC. The encoded protein is CASSIDGSRETQYF.